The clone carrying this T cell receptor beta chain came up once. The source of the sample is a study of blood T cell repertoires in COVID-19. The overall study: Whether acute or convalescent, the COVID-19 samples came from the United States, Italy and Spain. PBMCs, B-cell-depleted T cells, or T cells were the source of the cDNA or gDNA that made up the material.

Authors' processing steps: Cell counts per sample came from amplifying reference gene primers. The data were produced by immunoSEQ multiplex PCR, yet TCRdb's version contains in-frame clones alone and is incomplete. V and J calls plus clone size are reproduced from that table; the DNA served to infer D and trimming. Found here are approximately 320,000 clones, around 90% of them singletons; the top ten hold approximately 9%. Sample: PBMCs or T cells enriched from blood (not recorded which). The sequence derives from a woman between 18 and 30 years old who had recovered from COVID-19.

The CDR3 nucleotides are TGTGCCAGCAGCTTAGGGGTGGCGGGAATACAAGAGACCCAGTACTTC. As protein: CASSLGVAGIQETQYF. V gene TRBV11-3 combines with J gene TRBJ2-5, with D possibly being TRBD2 (6 bases). This CDR3 contains 16 residues. Per germline, CDR1 SGHNT and CDR2 YENEEA. Trimming removed 1 base at V and 2 bases at J, with 14 bases between. The full variable domain, completed using reference TRBV11-3 and TRBJ2-5, is EAGVVQSPRYKIIEKKQPVAFWCNPISGHNTLYWYLQNLGQGPELLIRYENEEAVDDSQLPKDRFSAERLKGVDSTLKIQPAELGDSAVYLCASSLGVAGIQETQYFGPGTRLLVL.